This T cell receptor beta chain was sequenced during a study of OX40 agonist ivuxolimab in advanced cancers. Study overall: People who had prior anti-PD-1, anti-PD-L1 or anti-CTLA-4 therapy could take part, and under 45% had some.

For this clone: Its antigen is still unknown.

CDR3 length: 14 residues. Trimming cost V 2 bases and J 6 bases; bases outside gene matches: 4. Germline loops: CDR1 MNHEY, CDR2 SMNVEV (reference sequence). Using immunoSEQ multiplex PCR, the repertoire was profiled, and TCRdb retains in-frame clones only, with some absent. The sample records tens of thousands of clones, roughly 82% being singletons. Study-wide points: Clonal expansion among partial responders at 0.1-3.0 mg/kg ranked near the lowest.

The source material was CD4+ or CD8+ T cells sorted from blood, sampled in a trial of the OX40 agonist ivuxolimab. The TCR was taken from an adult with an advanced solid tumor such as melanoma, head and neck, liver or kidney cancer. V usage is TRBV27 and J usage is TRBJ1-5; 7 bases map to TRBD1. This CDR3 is CASSLGQGVQPQHF. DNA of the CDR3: TGTGCCAGCAGTTTAGGTCAGGGGGTTCAGCCCCAGCATTTT.